The source of this T cell receptor (beta chain) is a study of chemoradiotherapy in HPV16-positive cancers. This table comes from immunoSEQ multiplex PCR, and its TCRdb copy is limited to in-frame clones, with some not included. The sample has more than 9,000 clones; 65% to 70% are singletons. V lost 2 bases and J lost 2; bases outside the gene matches: 2. This CDR3 contains 14 residues. Germline-derived CDR1 and CDR2 are SGDLS and YYNGEE. The rearrangement uses TRBV9 and TRBJ1-1, with 8 bases aligning to TRBD1. The TCR was taken from a human donor with HPV-associated anogenital cancer. The specimen was obtained from a patient who underwent chemoradiotherapy. As DNA, the CDR3 is TGTGCCAGCAGCGTGGGACAGGTTAACACTGAAGCTTTCTTT. As protein: CASSVGQVNTEAFF.